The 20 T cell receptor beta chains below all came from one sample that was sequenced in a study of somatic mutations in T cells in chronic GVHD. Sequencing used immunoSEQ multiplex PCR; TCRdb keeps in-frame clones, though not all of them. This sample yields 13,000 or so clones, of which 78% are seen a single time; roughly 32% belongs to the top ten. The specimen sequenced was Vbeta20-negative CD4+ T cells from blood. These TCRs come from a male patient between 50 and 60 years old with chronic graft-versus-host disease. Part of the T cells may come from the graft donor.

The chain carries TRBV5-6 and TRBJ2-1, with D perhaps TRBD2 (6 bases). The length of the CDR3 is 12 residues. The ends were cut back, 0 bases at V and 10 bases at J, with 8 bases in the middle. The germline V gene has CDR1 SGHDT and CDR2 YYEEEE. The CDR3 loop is CASSLGGVEQFF. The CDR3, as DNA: TGTGCCAGCAGCTTGGGGGGGGTGGAGCAGTTCTTC.

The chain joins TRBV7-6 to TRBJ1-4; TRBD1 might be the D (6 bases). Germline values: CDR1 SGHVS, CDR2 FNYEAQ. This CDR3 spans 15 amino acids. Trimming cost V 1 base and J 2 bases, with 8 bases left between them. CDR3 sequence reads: CASSLVGQTNEKLFF. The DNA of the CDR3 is TGTGCCAGCAGCTTAGTAGGACAGACTAATGAAAAACTGTTTTTT.

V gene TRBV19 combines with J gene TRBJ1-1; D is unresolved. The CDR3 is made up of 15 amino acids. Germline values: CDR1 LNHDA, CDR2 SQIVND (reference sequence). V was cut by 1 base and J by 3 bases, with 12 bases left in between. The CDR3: CASSIAPGIHTEAFF. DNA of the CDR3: TGTGCCAGTAGTATAGCTCCCGGTATTCACACTGAAGCTTTCTTT.

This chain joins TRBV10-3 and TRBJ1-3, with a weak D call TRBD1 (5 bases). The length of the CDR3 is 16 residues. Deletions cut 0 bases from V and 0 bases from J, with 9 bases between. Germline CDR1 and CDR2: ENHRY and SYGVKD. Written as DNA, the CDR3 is TGTGCCATCAGTGAGTCGGAGGGGTACTCTGGAAACACCATATATTTT. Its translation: CAISESEGYSGNTIYF.

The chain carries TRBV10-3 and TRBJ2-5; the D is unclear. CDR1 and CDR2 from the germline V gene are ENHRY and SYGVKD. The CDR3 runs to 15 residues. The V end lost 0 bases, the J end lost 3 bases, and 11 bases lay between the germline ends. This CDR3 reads CAISESGSWKETQYF. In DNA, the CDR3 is TGTGCCATCAGTGAGTCAGGTAGCTGGAAAGAGACCCAGTACTTC.

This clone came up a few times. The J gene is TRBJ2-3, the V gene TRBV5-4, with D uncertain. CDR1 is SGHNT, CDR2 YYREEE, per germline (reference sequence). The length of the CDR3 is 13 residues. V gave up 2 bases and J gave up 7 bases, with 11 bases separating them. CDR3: CASSFEFENTQYF. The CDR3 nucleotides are TGTGCCAGCAGCTTTGAGTTTGAGAATACGCAGTATTTT.

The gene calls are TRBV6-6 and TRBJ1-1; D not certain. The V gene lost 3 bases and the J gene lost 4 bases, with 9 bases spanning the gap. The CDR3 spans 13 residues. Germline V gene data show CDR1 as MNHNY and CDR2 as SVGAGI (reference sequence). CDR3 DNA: TGTGCCAGCAGTTATGCATTTAGCACTGAAGCTTTCTTT. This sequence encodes CASSYAFSTEAFF.

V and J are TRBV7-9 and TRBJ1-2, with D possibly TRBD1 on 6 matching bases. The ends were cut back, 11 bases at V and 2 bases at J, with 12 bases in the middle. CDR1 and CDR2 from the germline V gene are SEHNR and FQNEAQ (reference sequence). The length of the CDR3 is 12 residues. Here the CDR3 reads CALKQGNYGYTF. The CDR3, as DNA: TGTGCCCTAAAACAGGGAAACTATGGCTACACCTTC. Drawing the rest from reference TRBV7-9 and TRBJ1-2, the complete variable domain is DTGVSQNPRHKITKRGQNVTFRCDPISEHNRLYWYRQTLGQGPEFLTYFQNEAQLEKSRLLSDRFSAERPKGSFSTLEIQRTEQGDSAMYLCALKQGNYGYTFGSGTRLTVV.

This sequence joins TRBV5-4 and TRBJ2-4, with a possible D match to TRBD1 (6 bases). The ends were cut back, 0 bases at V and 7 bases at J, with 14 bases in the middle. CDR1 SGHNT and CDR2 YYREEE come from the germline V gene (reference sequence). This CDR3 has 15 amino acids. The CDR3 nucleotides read TGTGCCAGCAGCTTGGGGGGGCTCCGGGCGAACATTCAGTACTTC. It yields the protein CASSLGGLRANIQYF.

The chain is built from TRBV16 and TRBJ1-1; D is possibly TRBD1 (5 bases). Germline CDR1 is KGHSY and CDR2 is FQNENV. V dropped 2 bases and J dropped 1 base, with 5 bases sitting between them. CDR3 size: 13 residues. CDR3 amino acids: CASSQDRNTEAFF. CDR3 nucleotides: TGTGCCAGCAGCCAAGACAGGAACACTGAAGCTTTCTTT.

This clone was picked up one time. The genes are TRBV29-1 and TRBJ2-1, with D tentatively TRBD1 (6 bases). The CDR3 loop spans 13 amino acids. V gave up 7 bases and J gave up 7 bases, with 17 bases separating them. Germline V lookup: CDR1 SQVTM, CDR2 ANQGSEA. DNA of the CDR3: TGCAGCGGCCACAGGGTACCGCCTAATGAGCAGTTCTTC. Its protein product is CSGHRVPPNEQFF.

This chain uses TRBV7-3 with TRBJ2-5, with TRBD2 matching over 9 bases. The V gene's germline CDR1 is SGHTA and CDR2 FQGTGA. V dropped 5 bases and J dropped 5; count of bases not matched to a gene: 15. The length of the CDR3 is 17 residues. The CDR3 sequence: CASSKRGSGSPGETQYF. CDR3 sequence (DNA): TGTGCCAGCAGCAAACGGGGTAGCGGGAGCCCGGGTGAGACCCAGTACTTC.

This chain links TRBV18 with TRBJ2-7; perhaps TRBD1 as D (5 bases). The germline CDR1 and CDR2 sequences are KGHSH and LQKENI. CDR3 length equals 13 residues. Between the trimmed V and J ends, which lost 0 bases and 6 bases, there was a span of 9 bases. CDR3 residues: CASSPPDRVEQYF. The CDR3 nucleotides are TGTGCCAGCTCACCACCCGACAGAGTCGAGCAGTACTTC.

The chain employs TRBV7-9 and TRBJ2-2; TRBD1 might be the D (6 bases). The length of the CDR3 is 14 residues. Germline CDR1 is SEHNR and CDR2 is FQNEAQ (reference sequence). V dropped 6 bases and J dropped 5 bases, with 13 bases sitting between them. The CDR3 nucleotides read TGTGCCAGCAGTGGACAGTTCGCGACCGGGGAGCTGTTTTTT. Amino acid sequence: CASSGQFATGELFF.

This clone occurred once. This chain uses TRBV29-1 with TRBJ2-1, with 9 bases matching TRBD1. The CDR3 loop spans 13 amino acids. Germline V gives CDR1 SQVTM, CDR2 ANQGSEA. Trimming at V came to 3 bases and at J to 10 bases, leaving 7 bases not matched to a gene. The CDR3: CSVELDRGVEQFF. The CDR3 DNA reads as TGCAGCGTTGAGTTGGACAGGGGCGTAGAGCAGTTCTTC.

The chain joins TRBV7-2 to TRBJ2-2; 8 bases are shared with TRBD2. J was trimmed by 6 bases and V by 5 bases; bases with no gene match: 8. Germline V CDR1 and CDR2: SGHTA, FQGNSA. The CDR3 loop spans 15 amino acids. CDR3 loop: CASSPHRREAGELFF. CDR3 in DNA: TGTGCCAGCAGCCCCCACCGGCGGGAGGCCGGGGAGCTGTTTTTT.

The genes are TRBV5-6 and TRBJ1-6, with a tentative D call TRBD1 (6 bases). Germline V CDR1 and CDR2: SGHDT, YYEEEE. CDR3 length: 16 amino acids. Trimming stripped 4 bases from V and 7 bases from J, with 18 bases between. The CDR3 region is CASSATPNRENSPLHF. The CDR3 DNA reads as TGTGCCAGCAGCGCAACCCCTAACAGGGAAAATTCACCCCTCCACTTT.

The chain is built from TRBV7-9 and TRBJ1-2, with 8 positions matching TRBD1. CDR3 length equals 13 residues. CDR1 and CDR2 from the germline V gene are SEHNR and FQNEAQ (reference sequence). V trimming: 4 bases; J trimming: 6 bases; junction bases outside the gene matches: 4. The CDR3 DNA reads TGTGCCAGCAGCTATAGACAGGGGAATGGCTACACCTTC. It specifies CASSYRQGNGYTF.

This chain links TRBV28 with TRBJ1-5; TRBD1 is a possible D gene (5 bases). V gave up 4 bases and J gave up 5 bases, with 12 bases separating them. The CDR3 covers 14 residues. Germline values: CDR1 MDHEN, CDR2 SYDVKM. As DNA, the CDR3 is TGTGCCAGCAGTTCCCGACAGACCCATCAGCCCCAGCATTTT. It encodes CASSSRQTHQPQHF.

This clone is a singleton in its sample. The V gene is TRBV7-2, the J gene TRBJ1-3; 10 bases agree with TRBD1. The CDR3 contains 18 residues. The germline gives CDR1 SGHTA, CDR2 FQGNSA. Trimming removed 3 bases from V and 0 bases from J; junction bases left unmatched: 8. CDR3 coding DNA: TGTGCCAGCAGCTTCTCCGGGACAGGGGCCCGCTCTGGAAACACCATATATTTT. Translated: CASSFSGTGARSGNTIYF.